These T cell receptor beta chains were read from a single sample in a study of T cells in Graves' hyperthyroidism and ophthalmopathy. MiXCR, applied by TCRdb to the multiplex PCR reads, yields one record per CDR3 protein. The sample consists of about 420,000 distinct CDR3 sequences, around 14% of them appearing once. Sequencing was performed on blood. These receptors all stem from a woman younger than 35 with Graves' hyperthyroidism. CDR3s include the opening cysteine and the closing phenylalanine or tryptophan. The D gene is left open where the match is weak. Clone size is stated in some rows and not others, as once, few, many or a class when expanded.

TRBJ2-4 | TRBV5-1 | . | 14 | few | CASSLGGVWDIQYF | TGCGCCAGCAGCTTAGGGGGGGTATGGGACATTCAGTACTTC
TRBJ2-3 | TRBV12-3/TRBV12-4 | TRBD2 | 16 | many | CASSSGLAGSTDTQYF | TGTGCCAGCAGCTCCGGACTAGCGGGGAGCACAGATACGCAGTATTTT
TRBJ2-7 | TRBV12-3/TRBV12-4 | . | 12 | many | CASAVGNYEQYF | TGTGCCAGTGCCGTCGGCAACTACGAGCAGTACTTC
TRBJ2-1 | TRBV11-3 | . | 14 | . | CASSLAGTNNEQFF | TGTGCCAGCAGCTTAGCGGGGACCAACAATGAGCAGTTCTTC
TRBJ2-3 | TRBV14 | . | 15 | many | CASSQAGTYEDTQYF | TGTGCCAGCAGCCAAGCCGGGACATATGAAGATACGCAGTATTTT
TRBJ1-1 | TRBV28 | TRBD1 | 15 | many | CASSFPGTGVGVAFF | TGTGCCAGCAGTTTTCCCGGGACAGGCGTAGGGGTCGCTTTCTTT
TRBJ1-4 | TRBV4-1 | . | 18 | few | CASSNRGIRGTTNEKLFF | TGCGCCAGCAGCAACCGGGGCATCAGAGGGACAACTAATGAAAAACTGTTTTTT
TRBJ2-7 | TRBV20-1 | . | 16 | many | CSARDVSQGSFVEQYF | TGCAGTGCTAGAGACGTCTCACAGGGATCGTTCGTCGAGCAGTACTTC
TRBJ1-1 | TRBV5-5 | . | 15 | . | CASSLDRQVRTEAFF | TGTGCCAGCAGCTTGGACAGGCAGGTCAGGACTGAAGCTTTCTTT
TRBJ2-4 | TRBV6-2/TRBV6-3 | . | 15 | . | CASNITQLAKNIQYF | TGTGCCAGCAACATTACGCAGCTAGCCAAAAACATTCAGTACTTC
TRBJ2-1 | TRBV2 | . | 14 | many | CASRADGAYNEQFF | TGTGCCAGCAGAGCTGACGGGGCCTACAATGAGCAGTTCTTC
TRBJ1-1 | TRBV7-8 | . | 16 | many | CASSLLYRQLNTEAFF | TGTGCCAGCAGCTTATTATACCGGCAGTTGAACACTGAAGCTTTCTTT
TRBJ1-2 | TRBV27 | TRBD1 | 14 | few | CASSSDRGLYGYTF | TGTGCCAGCAGTTCGGACAGGGGGCTCTATGGCTACACCTTC
TRBJ2-1 | TRBV11-2 | . | 15 | many | CASTIASTPGNEQFF | TGTGCCAGTACAATAGCAAGTACCCCTGGGAATGAGCAGTTCTTC